This passage covers 26 T cell receptor beta chains from one sample sequenced in a study of T cells in Graves' hyperthyroidism and ophthalmopathy. Regions amplified from RNA transcripts were the TCR beta CDR3 regions. HTBI primers were employed in a first-round RT-PCR of the TCR CDR3. MiXCR was run by TCRdb on the multiplex PCR reads, yielding one entry per CDR3 protein. Of a few hundred thousand distinct CDR3 sequences in the sample, roughly 15% are singletons; the top ten hold roughly 4.8%. Material for sequencing was blood. The receptor source for this set is a woman aged 18-29 years with Graves' hyperthyroidism.

This clonotype was detected many times. The rearrangement uses TRBV6-5 and TRBJ2-5; D unclear. CDR1 and CDR2 (germline): MNHEY, SVGAGI. The length of the CDR3 is 15 residues. With 0 bases removed from V and 2 bases from J, the gap between germline ends came to 10 bases. CDR3 loop: CASSYSIGLQETQYF. Written as DNA, the CDR3 is TGTGCCAGCAGTTACTCGATAGGATTGCAAGAGACCCAGTACTTC.

At least ten counts were recorded for this clonotype. The rearrangement uses TRBV6-1 and TRBJ2-5; TRBD2 is a possible D gene (6 bases). Trimming left V 5 bases short and J 4 bases short, with 11 bases between. Germline V gives CDR1 MNHNS, CDR2 SASEGT. The length of the CDR3 is 13 residues. CDR3 in amino acids: CASSSRLGETQYF. The CDR3, as DNA: TGTGCCAGCAGTTCCCGACTAGGAGAGACCCAGTACTTC.

This clonotype came up many times. V usage is TRBV28 and J usage is TRBJ1-3; D is uncertain. V lost 6 bases, J lost 4 bases, and 4 bases lay in between. CDR3 length equals 11 residues. Germline V gives CDR1 MDHEN, CDR2 SYDVKM. CDR3 bases: TGTGCCAGCAGGGAAGGAAACACCATATATTTT. As protein: CASREGNTIYF. The full variable domain, rest sourced from reference TRBV28 and TRBJ1-3, is DVKVTQSSRYLVKRTGEKVFLECVQDMDHENMFWYRQDPGLGLRLIYFSYDVKMKEKGDIPEGYSVSREKKERFSLILESASTNQTSMYLCASREGNTIYFGEGSWLTVV.

This clonotype was seen repeatedly, ten times or more. The rearrangement links TRBV20-1 to TRBJ1-5, with 8 bases aligning to TRBD1. Trimming at V came to 5 bases and at J to 0 bases, leaving 3 bases not matched to a gene. CDR3 length: 14 residues. Germline V lookup: CDR1 DFQATT, CDR2 SNEGSKA (reference sequence). This CDR3 is CSARTGFSNQPQHF. The CDR3 nucleotides read TGCAGTGCTCGGACAGGGTTTAGCAATCAGCCCCAGCATTTT.

This clonotype was detected a few times. The rearrangement joins TRBV5-5 to TRBJ1-1, with D possibly matching TRBD1 (6 bases). Germline V lookup: CDR1 SGHKS, CDR2 YYEKEE (reference sequence). The CDR3 contains 15 residues. V lost 3 bases and J lost 10, with 22 bases in between. This chain's CDR3 is CASSSIVQGATGAFF. The CDR3 nucleotides are TGTGCCAGCAGCTCAATAGTTCAAGGTGCGACAGGAGCTTTCTTT.

Ten or more counts support this clonotype. The chain links TRBV5-1 to TRBJ2-1; 11 nucleotides match TRBD2. The V segment lost 6 bases and the J segment 2 bases; nucleotides outside the gene matches: 4. Germline assignment: CDR1 SGHRS and CDR2 YFSETQ. CDR3 size: 15 residues. CDR3 in DNA: TGCGCCAGCACCGGGACTAGCGGAGCCTACAATGAGCAGTTCTTC. Translated: CASTGTSGAYNEQFF.

This clonotype was picked up a small number of times. Being one base from a much bigger clone, this may be a read error. The rearrangement joins TRBV25-1 to TRBJ2-1; 8 bases line up with TRBD1. Germline CDR1 reads MGHDK; CDR2 reads SYGVNS. The V and J ends lost 4 bases and 0 bases, in that order; junction bases with no gene match: 2. The CDR3 contains 15 residues. As DNA, the CDR3 is TGTGCCAGCAGTGGGGACAGGAGCTCCTACAATGAGCAGTTCTTC. This codes for CASSGDRSSYNEQFF.

V and J are TRBV5-1 and TRBJ2-3, with 10 positions matching TRBD2. The germline CDR1 and CDR2 sequences are SGHRS and YFSETQ. The CDR3 runs to 20 residues. The trim removed 1 base at V and 4 bases at J, leaving 18 bases unmatched. The DNA of the CDR3 is TGCGCCAGCAGCTTGAGATCCCGGCGCCTAGCGGGAGTTTTTCCAGATACGCAGTATTTT. This translates into CASSLRSRRLAGVFPDTQYF.

This clonotype was counted ten times or more. The CDR3 here is CASSVSIRTEAFF. The CDR3 DNA sequence: TGTGCCAGCAGCGTAAGTATCAGGACTGAAGCTTTCTTT. V usage is TRBV9 and J usage is TRBJ1-1; D not certain. This CDR3 is built from 13 residues. V was cut by 1 base and J by 5 bases, with 9 bases left in between. Germline V gives CDR1 SGDLS, CDR2 YYNGEE. The full variable domain, in which reference TRBV9 and TRBJ1-1 provide the parts outside the CDR3, is DSGVTQTPKHLITATGQRVTLRCSPRSGDLSVYWYQQSLDQGLQFLIQYYNGEERAKGNILERFSAQQFPDLHSELNLSSLELGDSALYFCASSVSIRTEAFFGQGTRLTVV.

The chain combines TRBV28 with TRBJ1-1; perhaps TRBD1 as D (6 bases). The CDR3 has 15 residues. The ends were cut back, 2 bases at V and 4 bases at J, with 14 bases in the middle. Germline CDR1 and CDR2: MDHEN and SYDVKM. CDR3 coding DNA: TGTGCCAGCAGTTTACTTAACAGGGAGAGCACTGAAGCTTTCTTT. Residues: CASSLLNRESTEAFF.

With respect to this clonotype: At one of its ends the junction is not consistent with the germline gene, which may arise from a read error. This chain joins TRBV6-1 and TRBJ1-1; D unclear. The germline gives CDR1 MNHNS, CDR2 SASEGT. The CDR3 spans 12 residues. The CDR3 nucleotides are TGCGCCAGCAGTGATGCAAACACTGAAGCTTTCTTT. It yields the protein CASSDANTEAFF.

At least ten counts were recorded for this clonotype. The CDR3 DNA reads TGTGCCAGCAGCCAGGCTCCAGGGATGGTAGATGAGCAGTTCTTC. The encoded protein is CASSQAPGMVDEQFF. The V call is TRBV3-1, the J call TRBJ2-1; D is possibly TRBD1 (5 bases). The germline V gene encodes CDR1 LGHDT and CDR2 YNNKEL (reference sequence). V was trimmed by 3 bases and J by 8 bases, leaving 17 bases between them. CDR3 length: 15 residues.

Many counts were recorded for this clonotype. This chain uses TRBV20-1 with TRBJ2-3, with TRBD1 matching over 10 bases. The CDR3 runs to 14 residues. In germline, CDR1 is DFQATT, CDR2 SNEGSKA (reference sequence). V lost 4 bases, J lost 5 bases, and 6 bases stayed unmatched. The CDR3 is CSATTGGAIDTQYF. CDR3 in DNA: TGCAGTGCTACGACAGGGGGCGCGATAGATACGCAGTATTTT.

This clonotype occurred many times. The rearrangement links TRBV20-1 to TRBJ2-1; 12 nucleotides align to TRBD2. Trimming removed 5 bases from V and 4 bases from J; junction bases left unmatched: 6. Germline loops: CDR1 DFQATT, CDR2 SNEGSKA (reference sequence). This CDR3 contains 15 residues. The CDR3 nucleotides are TGCAGTGCTGCCGGGACTAGCGGGCTGTACAATGAGCAGTTCTTC. Protein: CSAAGTSGLYNEQFF.

With regard to this clonotype: This may stem from a read error, because a much larger clone lies one nucleotide away. The chain joins TRBV3-1 to TRBJ2-7; the match to TRBD2 covers 10 bases. The ends lost 4 bases at V and 3 bases at J; junction bases unmatched: 3. Germline values: CDR1 LGHDT, CDR2 YNNKEL (reference sequence). The CDR3 is 14 amino acids. The CDR3 here is CASSPGTSVYEQYF. CDR3 in DNA: TGTGCCAGCAGCCCCGGGACTAGCGTCTACGAGCAGTACTTC.

The rearrangement uses TRBV30 and TRBJ1-1, with D perhaps matching TRBD1 (5 bases). Deletions cut 1 base from V and 6 bases from J, with 15 bases between. Germline-derived CDR1 and CDR2 are GTSNPN and SVGIG (reference sequence). This CDR3 contains 14 residues. The CDR3 protein is CAWSGDLRGSEAFF. CDR3 sequence (DNA): TGTGCCTGGAGTGGGGACCTCAGAGGATCTGAAGCTTTCTTT.

In regard to this clonotype: A read error may explain this, as a much larger clone is one base away. The chain uses TRBV20-1 and TRBJ2-7; no clear D. This CDR3 is built from 13 residues. Germline CDR1 and CDR2: DFQATT and SNEGSKA (reference sequence). V was clipped by 0 bases and J by 7 bases, with 13 bases between them. CDR3 region: CSAREYSSYEQYF. As DNA, the CDR3 is TGCAGTGCTAGAGAATATTCAAGTTATGAGCAGTACTTC.

V is TRBV19 and J is TRBJ2-7, with 7 bases lining up with TRBD1. CDR3 length: 14 residues. Trimming took 1 base from V and 3 from J; bases not matched to a gene: 3. The germline V gene encodes CDR1 LNHDA and CDR2 SQIVND (reference sequence). The CDR3 DNA is TGTGCCAGTAGTATAGGAAGGGGGCGCTACGAGCAGTACTTC. Residues: CASSIGRGRYEQYF.

In this sample, this clonotype turned up many times. The CDR3 sequence is CASSYAGDAAYEQYF. CDR3 DNA: TGTGCCAGCAGCTACGCGGGGGACGCCGCCTACGAGCAGTACTTC. The genes are TRBV7-6 and TRBJ2-7; 7 bases are shared with TRBD2. Germline loops: CDR1 SGHVS, CDR2 FNYEAQ. Trimming took 4 bases from V and 2 from J; bases not matched to a gene: 8. The CDR3 spans 15 residues.

There are many counts of this clonotype. This chain joins TRBV12-3 or TRBV12-4 and TRBJ1-5, with D hard to call. V was trimmed by 6 bases and J by 2 bases, leaving 8 bases between them. The CDR3 is 13 amino acids. The CDR3 here is CASRMGGNQPQHF. The CDR3 nucleotides read TGTGCCAGCAGAATGGGAGGCAATCAGCCCCAGCATTTT.

This clonotype was seen repeatedly, ten times or more. This chain links TRBV5-1 with TRBJ2-7, with TRBD2 identical over 11 bases. The J segment lost 7 bases and the V segment lost 5 bases, leaving 5 bases of the junction unmatched. The germline V gene has CDR1 SGHRS and CDR2 YFSETQ. CDR3 length: 13 amino acids. DNA of the CDR3: TGCGCCAGCAGAACTAGCGGGAGCCCAGAGCAGTACTTC. Translated, it gives CASRTSGSPEQYF.

This clonotype was seen repeatedly, ten times or more. The gene calls are TRBV7-9 and TRBJ2-2, with 9 positions matching TRBD2. CDR1 SEHNR and CDR2 FQNEAQ come from the germline V gene (reference sequence). The V gene end was trimmed by 8 bases and the J gene end by 4 bases; junction bases not matched to a gene: 8. CDR3 length: 15 residues. The CDR3 reads CASRREGLGTGELFF. The CDR3 DNA reads TGTGCCAGCCGGCGGGAGGGCCTCGGCACCGGGGAGCTGTTTTTT.

This chain joins TRBV11-2 and TRBJ2-3; D is perhaps TRBD1 (6 bases). Germline CDR1 is SGHAT and CDR2 is FQNNGV. V was pared by 4 bases and J by 3 bases, with 14 bases between. The CDR3 is made up of 15 amino acids. The CDR3 spells CASSSQGWETDTQYF. CDR3 coding DNA: TGTGCCAGCAGCTCCCAGGGGTGGGAGACAGATACGCAGTATTTT.

The chain couples TRBV3-1 to TRBJ2-7, with 11 bases matching TRBD1. With V trimmed by 5 bases and J by 4 bases, 4 bases remained unmatched. Germline V gives CDR1 LGHDT, CDR2 YNNKEL (reference sequence). The CDR3 is 14 amino acids. CDR3 DNA sequence: TGTGCCAGCAGCGGACAGGGGGCGTCGTACGAGCAGTACTTC. Translated, it gives CASSGQGASYEQYF.

This chain uses TRBV6-1 with TRBJ1-3, with D hard to call. The CDR3 is made up of 15 amino acids. Germline assignment: CDR1 MNHNS and CDR2 SASEGT. V was trimmed by 6 bases and J by 0 bases, leaving 12 bases between them. The CDR3 spells CASSPWRSSGNTIYF. In nucleotides, the CDR3 is TGTGCCAGCAGCCCATGGCGCAGCTCTGGAAACACCATATATTTT.

This chain connects TRBV28 to TRBJ1-1; D unclear. Trimming stripped 3 bases from V and 7 bases from J, with 12 bases between. The CDR3 length is 13 residues. CDR1 is MDHEN, CDR2 SYDVKM, per germline. The CDR3 DNA is TGTGCCAGCAGTTTTGGAGGGCGGAATGAAGCTTTCTTT. Its translation: CASSFGGRNEAFF.